This record covers a single T cell receptor (beta chain). Its antigen is as yet unknown. The record originates from a study of T cell responses to AZD1222 COVID-19 vaccine. On the study more broadly: Both about-4-week and about-12-week second-dose recipients were combined.

CDR3 length: 12 amino acids. Trimming cost V 8 bases and J 8 bases, with 18 bases left between them. Germline CDR1 is SQVTM and CDR2 is ANQGSEA. Study-level results: Sampled repertoires all dated from after the peak T cell response. Donor demographics were predominantly white British with a female majority; clonal diversity may be underestimated.

Some clones are missing from TCRdb's copy, which holds only in-frame ones; the method was immunoSEQ multiplex PCR. Of some 160,000 clones listed, 85% to 95% are singletons. Material: peripheral blood, obtained on day 0 of AZD1222 vaccination. The rearrangement links TRBV29-1 to TRBJ1-1, with unresolved D. This receptor was obtained from an adult in good health. The CDR3 DNA sequence: TGCAGCCACCGAGGGCAGTCACTAGAAGCTTTCTTT. Translated, it gives CSHRGQSLEAFF.